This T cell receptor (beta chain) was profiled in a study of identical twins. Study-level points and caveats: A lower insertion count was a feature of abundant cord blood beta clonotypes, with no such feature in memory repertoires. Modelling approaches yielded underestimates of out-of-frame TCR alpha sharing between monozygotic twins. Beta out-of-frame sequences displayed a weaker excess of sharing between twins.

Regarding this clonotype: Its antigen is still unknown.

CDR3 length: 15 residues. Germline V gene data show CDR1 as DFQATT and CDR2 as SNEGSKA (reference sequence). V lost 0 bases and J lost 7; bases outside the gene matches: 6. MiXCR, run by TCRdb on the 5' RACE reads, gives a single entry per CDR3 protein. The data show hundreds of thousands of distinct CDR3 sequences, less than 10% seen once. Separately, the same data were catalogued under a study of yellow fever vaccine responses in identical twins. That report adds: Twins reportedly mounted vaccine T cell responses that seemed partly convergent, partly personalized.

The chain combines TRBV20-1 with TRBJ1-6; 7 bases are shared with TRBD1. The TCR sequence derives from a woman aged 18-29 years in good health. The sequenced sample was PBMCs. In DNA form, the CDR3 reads TGCAGTGCTAGAGATCGGGACAGTTCAAATTCACCCCTCCACTTT. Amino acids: CSARDRDSSNSPLHF.